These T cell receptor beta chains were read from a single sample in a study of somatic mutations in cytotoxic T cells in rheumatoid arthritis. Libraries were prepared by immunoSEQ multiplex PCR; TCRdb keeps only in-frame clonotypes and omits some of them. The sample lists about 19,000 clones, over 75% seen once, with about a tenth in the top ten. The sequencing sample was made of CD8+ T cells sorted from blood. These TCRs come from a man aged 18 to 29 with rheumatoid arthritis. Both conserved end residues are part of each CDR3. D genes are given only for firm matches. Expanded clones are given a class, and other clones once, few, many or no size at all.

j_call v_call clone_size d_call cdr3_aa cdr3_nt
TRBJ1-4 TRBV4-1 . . CASSQFGDKLFF TGCGCCAGCAGCCAATTCGGCGACAAACTGTTTTTT
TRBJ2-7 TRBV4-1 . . CASSQETWTESYEQYF TGCGCCAGCAGCCAAGAAACGTGGACGGAATCCTACGAGCAGTACTTC
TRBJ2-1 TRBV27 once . CATAPGESSYNEQFF TGTGCCACCGCCCCGGGGGAGAGCTCCTACAATGAGCAGTTCTTC
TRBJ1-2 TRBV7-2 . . CASSPHRQTNNYGYTF TGTGCCAGCAGCCCTCATAGACAAACCAACAACTATGGCTACACCTTC
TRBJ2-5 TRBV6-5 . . CASRGLSIETQYF TGTGCCAGCAGAGGGTTGTCGATAGAGACCCAGTACTTC
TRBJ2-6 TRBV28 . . CASSSPGVTVGANVLTF TGTGCCAGCAGTTCTCCGGGGGTTACGGTTGGGGCCAACGTCCTGACTTTC
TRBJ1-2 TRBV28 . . CASTPRAGRGLYGYTF TGTGCCAGCACCCCCAGGGCCGGCCGGGGTCTTTATGGCTACACCTTC
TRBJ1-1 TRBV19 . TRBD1 CASSSMTGGPLAAFF TGTGCCAGTAGTTCGATGACAGGGGGTCCTTTGGCGGCTTTCTTT
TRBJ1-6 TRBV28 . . CASSLRGMGPSPLHF TGTGCCAGCAGTTTAAGGGGTATGGGTCCTTCACCCCTCCACTTT
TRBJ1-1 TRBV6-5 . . CASSYSQALMNTEAFF TGTGCCAGCAGTTACTCACAGGCCCTAATGAACACTGAAGCTTTCTTT
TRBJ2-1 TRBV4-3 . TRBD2 CASSQDFLSFGGASDEQFF TGCGCCAGCAGCCAAGATTTCCTCTCATTCGGGGGGGCATCAGATGAGCAGTTCTTC
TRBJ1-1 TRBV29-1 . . CSGSASLGAFAEAFF TGCAGCGGCAGCGCCTCCTTGGGGGCCTTCGCTGAAGCTTTCTTT
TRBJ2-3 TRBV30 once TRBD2 CAWFGGGGGTDTQYF TGTGCCTGGTTTGGCGGGGGGGGCGGCACAGATACGCAGTATTTT
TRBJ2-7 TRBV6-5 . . CASSSAPGYEQYF TGTGCCAGCAGTTCTGCCCCAGGTTACGAGCAGTACTTC
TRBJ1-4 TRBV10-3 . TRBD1 CAISESQGAGEKLFF TGTGCCATCAGTGAGTCCCAGGGGGCAGGGGAAAAACTGTTTTTT
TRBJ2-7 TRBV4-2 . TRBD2 CASNEPGLANYEQYF TGTGCCAGCAATGAACCGGGACTAGCGAATTACGAGCAGTACTTC
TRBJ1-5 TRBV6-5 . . CASSYSRFWGNQPQHF TGTGCCAGCAGTTACAGTAGGTTTTGGGGCAATCAGCCCCAGCATTTT
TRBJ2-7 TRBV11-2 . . CASSLGRNEQYF TGTGCCAGCAGCTTAGGACGCAACGAGCAGTACTTC
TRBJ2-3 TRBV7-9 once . CASSLGSTRTDTQYF TGTGCCAGCAGCTTAGGTTCTACACGCACAGATACGCAGTATTTT
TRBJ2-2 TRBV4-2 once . CASSQDGPAGELFF TGTGCCAGCAGCCAAGATGGGCCGGCCGGGGAGCTGTTTTTT
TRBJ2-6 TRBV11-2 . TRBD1 CASSPGTGGFGANVLTF TGTGCCAGCAGCCCTGGGACAGGGGGCTTTGGGGCCAACGTCCTGACTTTC
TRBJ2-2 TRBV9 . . CASSVVLAVSPGELFF TGTGCCAGCAGCGTAGTCCTAGCCGTATCACCCGGGGAGCTGTTTTTT
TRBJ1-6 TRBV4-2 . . CASSQVWANSPLHF TGTGCCAGCAGCCAAGTGTGGGCTAATTCACCCCTCCACTTT
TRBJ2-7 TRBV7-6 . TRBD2 CASSLVAGYEQYF TGTGCCAGCAGCTTAGTAGCGGGATACGAGCAGTACTTC
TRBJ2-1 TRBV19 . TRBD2 CASSKAGTSVNEQFF TGTGCCAGTAGCAAAGCCGGGACTAGCGTTAATGAGCAGTTCTTC
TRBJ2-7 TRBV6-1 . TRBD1 CASRATGGINEQYF TGTGCCAGCAGAGCGACAGGGGGCATAAACGAGCAGTACTTC
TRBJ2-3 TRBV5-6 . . CASRDRWTDTQYF TGTGCCAGCCGGGACCGATGGACAGATACGCAGTATTTT
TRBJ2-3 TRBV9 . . CASSFGTDTQYF TGTGCCAGCAGCTTCGGGACAGATACGCAGTATTTT
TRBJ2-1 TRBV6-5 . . CASSYSYYNEQFF TGTGCCAGCAGTTACTCGTACTACAATGAGCAGTTCTTC
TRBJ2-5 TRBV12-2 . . CASRLEGDRVETQYF TGTGCAAGTCGCTTAGAAGGGGACAGGGTGGAGACCCAGTACTTC
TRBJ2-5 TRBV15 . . CATSRALQGTSEETQYF TGTGCCACCAGCAGAGCCCTGCAGGGCACCAGTGAAGAGACCCAGTACTTC
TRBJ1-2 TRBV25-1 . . CASSEFWGYGYTF TGTGCCAGCAGTGAATTCTGGGGCTATGGCTACACCTTC